This T cell receptor beta chain was obtained from a study of radiotherapy plus CTLA-4 blockade in lung cancer. This CDR3 has 11 amino acids. V was trimmed by 7 bases and J by 2 bases, leaving 9 bases between them. The germline V gene encodes CDR1 GTSNPN and CDR2 SVGIG (reference sequence). This clone was counted only a few times. Antigen unknown. Points from the study as a whole: Tumor-derived TCR clones expanded in blood after radiotherapy plus ipilimumab.

This table comes from immunoSEQ multiplex PCR, and its TCRdb copy is limited to in-frame clones, with some not included. The sample includes some 41,000 clones, less than 75% seen only once; the top ten take over 20%. Those with chemo-refractory metastatic non-small-cell lung cancer were treated with focal radiation combined with CTLA-4 blockade using ipilimumab. V is TRBV30 and J is TRBJ2-7; tentatively, D is TRBD2 (6 bases). The TCR originated in a human donor with non-small cell lung cancer who had a partial response to radiotherapy plus ipilimumab. Sequenced material: peripheral blood, taken from a patient treated with radiotherapy plus ipilimumab. CDR3 sequence reads: CASREPYEQYF. For the CDR3, the DNA is TGTGCCTCCCGGGAGCCCTACGAGCAGTACTTC.